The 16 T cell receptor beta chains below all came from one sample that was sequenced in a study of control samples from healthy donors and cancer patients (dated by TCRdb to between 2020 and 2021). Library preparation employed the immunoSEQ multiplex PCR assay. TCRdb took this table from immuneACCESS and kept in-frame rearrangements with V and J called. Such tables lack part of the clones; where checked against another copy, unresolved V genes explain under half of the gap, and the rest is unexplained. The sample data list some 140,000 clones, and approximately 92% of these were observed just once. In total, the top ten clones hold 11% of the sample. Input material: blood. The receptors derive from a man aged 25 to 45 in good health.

In nucleotides, the CDR3 is TGTGCCTGGATAGGCGGGATAACTTTGAACACTGAAGCTTTCTTT. Amino acid sequence: CAWIGGITLNTEAFF. The rearrangement joins TRBV30 to TRBJ1-1; no reliable D call. V shed 4 bases and J shed 0 bases, with 15 bases lying between them. Germline CDR1 reads GTSNPN; CDR2 reads SVGIG (reference sequence). The CDR3 is made up of 15 amino acids.

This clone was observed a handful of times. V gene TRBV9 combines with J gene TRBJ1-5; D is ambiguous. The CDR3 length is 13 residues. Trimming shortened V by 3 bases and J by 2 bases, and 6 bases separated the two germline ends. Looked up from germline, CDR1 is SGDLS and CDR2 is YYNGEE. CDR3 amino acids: CASSAWGNQPQHF. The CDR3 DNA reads TGTGCCAGCAGCGCCTGGGGCAATCAGCCCCAGCATTTT. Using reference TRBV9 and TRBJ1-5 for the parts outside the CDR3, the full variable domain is DSGVTQTPKHLITATGQRVTLRCSPRSGDLSVYWYQQSLDQGLQFLIQYYNGEERAKGNILERFSAQQFPDLHSELNLSSLELGDSALYFCASSAWGNQPQHFGDGTRLSIL.

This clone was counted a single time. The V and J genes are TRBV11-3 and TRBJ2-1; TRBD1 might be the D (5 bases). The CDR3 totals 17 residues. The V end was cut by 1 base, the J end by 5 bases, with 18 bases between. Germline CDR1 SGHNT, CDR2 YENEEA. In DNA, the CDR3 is TGTGCCAGCAGCTTAGGGTGGCATAACAGGACGAACAATGAGCAGTTCTTC. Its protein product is CASSLGWHNRTNNEQFF.

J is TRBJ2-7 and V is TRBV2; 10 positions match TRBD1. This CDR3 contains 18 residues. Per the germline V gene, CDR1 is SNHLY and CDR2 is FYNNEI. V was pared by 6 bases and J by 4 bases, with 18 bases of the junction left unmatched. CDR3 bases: TGTGCCAGCAGCGCCGACAGGGGGCAGTTTCGCCAAACTTACGAGCAGTACTTC. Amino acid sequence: CASSADRGQFRQTYEQYF.

The CDR3, as DNA: TGTGCCAGCACCGGACAGGGAGGCACTGAAGCTTTCTTT. It yields the protein CASTGQGGTEAFF. The chain uses TRBV28 and TRBJ1-1; TRBD1 agrees at 8 bases. The length of the CDR3 is 13 residues. V lost 7 bases and J lost 4; bases outside the gene matches: 5. CDR1 and CDR2 (germline): MDHEN, SYDVKM.

The CDR3 spells CASSLGIGLAGVNEQFF. For the CDR3, the DNA is TGTGCCAGCAGTCTAGGCATAGGACTAGCGGGAGTCAATGAGCAGTTCTTC. This chain links TRBV28 with TRBJ2-1, with 13 bases that match TRBD2. Germline lookup yields CDR1 MDHEN and CDR2 SYDVKM. The junction had 10 bases not matched to a gene; V was cut back by 5 bases and J by 6 bases. CDR3 size: 17 residues.

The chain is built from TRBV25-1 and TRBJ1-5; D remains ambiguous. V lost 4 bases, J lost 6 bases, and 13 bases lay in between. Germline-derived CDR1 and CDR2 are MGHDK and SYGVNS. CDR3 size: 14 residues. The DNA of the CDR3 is TGTGCCAGCAGTGGCGTACAAAGCGCTCAGCCCCAGCATTTT. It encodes CASSGVQSAQPQHF.

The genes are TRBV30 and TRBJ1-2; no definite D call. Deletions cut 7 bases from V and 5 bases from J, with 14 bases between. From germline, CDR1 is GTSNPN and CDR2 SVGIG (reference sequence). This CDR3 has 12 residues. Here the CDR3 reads CASPTGGYGYTF. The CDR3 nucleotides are TGTGCCTCCCCTACGGGTGGATATGGCTACACCTTC. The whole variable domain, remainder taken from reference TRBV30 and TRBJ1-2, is SQTIHQWPATLVQPVGSPLSLECTVEGTSNPNLYWYRQAAGRGLQLLFYSVGIGQISSEVPQNLSASRPQDRQFILSSKKLLLSDSGFYLCASPTGGYGYTFGSGTRLTVV.

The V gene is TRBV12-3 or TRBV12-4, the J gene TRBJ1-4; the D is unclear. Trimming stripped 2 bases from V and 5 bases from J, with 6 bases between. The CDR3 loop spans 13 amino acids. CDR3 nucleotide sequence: TGTGCCAGCAGTTTACAGAAGAATGAAAAACTGTTTTTT. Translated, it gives CASSLQKNEKLFF.

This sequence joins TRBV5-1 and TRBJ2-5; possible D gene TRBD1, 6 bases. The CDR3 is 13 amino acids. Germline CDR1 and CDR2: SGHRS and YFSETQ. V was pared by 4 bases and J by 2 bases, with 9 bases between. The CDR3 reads CASSPDRQETQYF. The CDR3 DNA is TGCGCCAGCAGCCCGGACAGACAAGAGACCCAGTACTTC. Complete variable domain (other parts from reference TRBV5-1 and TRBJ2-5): KAGVTQTPRYLIKTRGQQVTLSCSPISGHRSVSWYQQTPGQGLQFLFEYFSETQRNKGNFPGRFSGRQFSNSRSEMNVSTLELGDSALYLCASSPDRQETQYFGPGTRLLVL.

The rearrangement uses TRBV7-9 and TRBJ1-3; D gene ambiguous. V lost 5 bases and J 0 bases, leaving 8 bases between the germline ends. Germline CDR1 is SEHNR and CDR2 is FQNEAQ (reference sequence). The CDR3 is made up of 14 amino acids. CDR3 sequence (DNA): TGTGCCAGCAGCCGGGTGGGCTCTGGAAACACCATATATTTT. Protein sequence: CASSRVGSGNTIYF.

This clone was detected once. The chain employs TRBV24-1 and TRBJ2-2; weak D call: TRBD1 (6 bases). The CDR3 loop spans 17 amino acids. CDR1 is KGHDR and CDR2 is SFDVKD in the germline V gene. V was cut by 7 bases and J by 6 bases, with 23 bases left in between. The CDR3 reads CATSNPKTTGYAGELFF. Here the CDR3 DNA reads TGTGCCACCAGCAACCCCAAAACTACAGGGTATGCCGGGGAGCTGTTTTTT.

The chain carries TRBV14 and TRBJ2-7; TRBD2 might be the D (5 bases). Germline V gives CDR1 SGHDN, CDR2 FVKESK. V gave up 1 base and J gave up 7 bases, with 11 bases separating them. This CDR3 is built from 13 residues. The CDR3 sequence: CASSQGLYTEQYF. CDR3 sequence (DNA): TGTGCCAGCAGCCAAGGACTATACACGGAGCAGTACTTC.

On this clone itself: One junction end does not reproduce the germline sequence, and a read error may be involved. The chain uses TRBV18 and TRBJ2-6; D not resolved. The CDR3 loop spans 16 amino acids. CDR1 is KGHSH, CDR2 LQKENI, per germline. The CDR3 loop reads CASSPFSPTGVNVLTF. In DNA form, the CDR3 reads TGTGCCAGCTCACCTTTCTCACCGACTGGGGTCAACGTCCTGACTTTC. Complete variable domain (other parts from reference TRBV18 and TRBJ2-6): NAGVMQNPRHLVRRRGQEARLRCSPMKGHSHVYWYRQLPEEGLKFMVYLQKENIIDESGMPKERFSAEFPKEGPSILRIQQVVRGDSAAYFCASSPFSPTGVNVLTFGAGSRLTVL.

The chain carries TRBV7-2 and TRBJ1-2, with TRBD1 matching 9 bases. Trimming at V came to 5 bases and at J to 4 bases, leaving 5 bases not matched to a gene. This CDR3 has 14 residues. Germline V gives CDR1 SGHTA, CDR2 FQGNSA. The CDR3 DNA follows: TGTGCCAGCAGCGAGGGACAGGGTCGCTATGGCTACACCTTC. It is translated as CASSEGQGRYGYTF.

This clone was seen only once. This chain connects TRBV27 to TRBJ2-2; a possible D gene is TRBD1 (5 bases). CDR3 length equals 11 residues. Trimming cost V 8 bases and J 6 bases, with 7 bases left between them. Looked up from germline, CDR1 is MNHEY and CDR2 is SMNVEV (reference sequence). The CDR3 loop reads CASLGAGELFF. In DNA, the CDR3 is TGTGCCAGCCTAGGGGCCGGGGAGCTGTTTTTT.